Below are 12 T cell receptor beta chains sequenced from a single sample in a study of blood T cell repertoires in COVID-19. Sequenced by immunoSEQ multiplex PCR; TCRdb stores in-frame clones only, minus some. Found here are about 400,000 clones, around 87% of them singletons; the top ten hold 3%. Sequencing was carried out using peripheral blood. All receptors come from a human donor in a cohort sampled during active COVID-19.

This clone was counted a few times. The J gene is TRBJ1-4, the V gene TRBV4-1; D gene uncertain. Germline CDR1 reads MGHRA; CDR2 reads YSYEKL. The CDR3 has 15 amino acids. The ends were cut back, 4 bases at V and 7 bases at J, with 16 bases in the middle. This CDR3 is CASSRTLGAGEKLFF. In DNA form, the CDR3 reads TGCGCCAGCAGCCGCACCCTGGGCGCGGGTGAAAAACTGTTTTTT.

The V gene is TRBV4-2, the J gene TRBJ2-7; 9 nucleotides align to TRBD1. Trimming took 0 bases from V and 1 from J; bases not matched to a gene: 4. The CDR3 is made up of 16 amino acids. Germline V lookup: CDR1 LGHNA, CDR2 YNFKEQ. The CDR3 loop is CASSQEPGTGSYEQYF. The CDR3 DNA follows: TGTGCCAGCAGCCAAGAGCCCGGGACAGGGTCCTACGAGCAGTACTTC.

The genes are TRBV2 and TRBJ2-2, with D unresolved. The CDR3 has 13 residues. The V and J ends lost 6 bases and 4 bases respectively, with 9 bases between them. Germline CDR1 reads SNHLY; CDR2 reads FYNNEI. CDR3 loop: CASRPLVTGELFF. CDR3 coding DNA: TGTGCCAGCAGACCCCTAGTCACCGGGGAGCTGTTTTTT.

This chain uses TRBV2 with TRBJ1-2; TRBD1 agrees at 7 bases. The CDR3 runs to 14 residues. From germline, CDR1 is SNHLY and CDR2 FYNNEI. Trimming removed 3 bases from V and 5 bases from J; junction bases left unmatched: 6. In DNA, the CDR3 is TGTGCCAGCAGTGAGGAGGGGGCAAGGTATGGCTACACCTTC. Translation: CASSEEGARYGYTF.

The chain is built from TRBV5-1 and TRBJ2-2, with 9 positions matching TRBD2. Germline V gene data show CDR1 as SGHRS and CDR2 as YFSETQ. The CDR3 spans 17 residues. J lost 7 bases, V lost 2 bases, and 12 bases had no gene match. CDR3 nucleotide sequence: TGCGCCAGCAGCTTAAAGCGGGAGGCCGATCAATACGGGGAGCTGTTTTTT. Protein product: CASSLKREADQYGELFF.

This clone was counted between two and nine times. The rearrangement joins TRBV10-3 to TRBJ2-2, with 8 bases fitting TRBD1. In germline, CDR1 is ENHRY, CDR2 SYGVKD. V dropped 5 bases and J dropped 10; count of bases not matched to a gene: 21. The CDR3 totals 18 residues. CDR3 nucleotide sequence: TGTGCCATCAGTACCCGGATCTCCGGGACAGGAGGATTAGAGGAGCTGTTTTTT. Amino acids: CAISTRISGTGGLEELFF.

DNA for the CDR3: TGTGCCAGTAGTATATCTGGGACAGGGTCCTACGAGCAGTACTTC. Protein: CASSISGTGSYEQYF. The chain couples TRBV19 to TRBJ2-7; 9 bases are a match to TRBD1. The CDR3 sequence is 15 residues long. Germline V gene lookup returns CDR1 LNHDA and CDR2 SQIVND (reference sequence). Trimming at V came to 2 bases and at J to 1 base, leaving 3 bases not matched to a gene.

The rearrangement links TRBV9 to TRBJ2-7, with 8 bases fitting TRBD1. The junction had 6 bases not matched to a gene; V was cut back by 4 bases and J by 6 bases. CDR3 length: 13 residues. Looked up from germline, CDR1 is SGDLS and CDR2 is YYNGEE. CDR3: CASSPTGAVEQYF. The CDR3 DNA follows: TGTGCCAGCAGCCCGACAGGGGCGGTCGAGCAGTACTTC.

V usage is TRBV15 and J usage is TRBJ2-3, with D perhaps TRBD1 (6 bases). This CDR3 region has 15 residues. V was pared by 0 bases and J by 4 bases, with 11 bases between. Germline-derived CDR1 and CDR2 are LNHNV and YYDKDF (reference sequence). This CDR3 is CATSRDSSGADTQYF. CDR3 in DNA: TGTGCCACCAGCAGAGATAGTTCAGGGGCAGATACGCAGTATTTT.

The chain employs TRBV28 and TRBJ1-1; D is ambiguous. With 6 bases removed from V and 4 bases from J, the gap between germline ends came to 9 bases. The CDR3 extends over 12 amino acids. Germline V gene data show CDR1 as MDHEN and CDR2 as SYDVKM. The DNA of the CDR3 is TGTGCCAGCAGCCATGACTCCACTGAAGCTTTCTTT. It yields the protein CASSHDSTEAFF.

The rearrangement uses TRBV10-3 and TRBJ2-3, with 10 bases matching TRBD2. Germline V gives CDR1 ENHRY, CDR2 SYGVKD. The CDR3 consists of 14 residues. Losses at the gene ends were 7 bases for V and 3 bases for J; bases not matched to a gene: 4. The CDR3 region is CAIMASGSTDTQYF. CDR3 nucleotides: TGTGCCATCATGGCTAGCGGGAGTACAGATACGCAGTATTTT.

The chain joins TRBV29-1 to TRBJ2-7, with D perhaps TRBD1 (6 bases). Trimming left V 4 bases short and J 4 bases short, with 20 bases between. The CDR3 extends over 15 amino acids. CDR1 is SQVTM and CDR2 is ANQGSEA in the germline V gene. CDR3 sequence (DNA): TGCAGCGTTGGGACCCAGGGGTACGCGGTTTACGAGCAGTACTTC. This gives the protein CSVGTQGYAVYEQYF.